This T cell receptor (beta chain) was captured in a study of blood T cell repertoires in COVID-19. Whole-study context: Acute and convalescent COVID-19 specimens originated in the United States, Italy and Spain. Sources were T cells, B-cell-depleted T cells, or PBMCs; the material itself was cDNA or gDNA.

The CDR3 covers 13 residues. The V end was cut by 4 bases, the J end by 4 bases, with 8 bases between. The germline V gene encodes CDR1 LGHDT and CDR2 YNNKEL (reference sequence). In the study's own analysis: Researchers report that nucleated cell counts were estimated from reference gene primer amplification. Produced via immunoSEQ multiplex PCR; TCRdb's table is partial and in-frame only. That table is the source of V, J and clone size, and D and trimming were worked out from the DNA. The sample comprises 110,000 to 150,000 clones, 84% of which are singletons, and 9.5% to 13% rests with the top ten.

V gene TRBV3-1 (or the pseudogene TRBV3-2) combines with J gene TRBJ1-5; no firm D call. Specimen: peripheral blood. The TCR was taken from a man in his 60s with active or convalescent COVID-19. The CDR3 here is CASSLQLNQPQHF. CDR3 coding DNA: TGTGCCAGCAGCCTACAATTAAATCAGCCCCAGCATTTT.